What follows is one T cell receptor beta chain and its context. Generated by immunoSEQ multiplex PCR, the TCRdb table keeps only in-frame clones and is missing some. The sample contains 20,000 to 25,000 clones, around four fifths of which appear only once. The CDR3 totals 13 residues. Germline assignment: CDR1 SGHTA and CDR2 FQGTGA. The V and J ends lost 0 bases and 13 bases respectively, with 10 bases between them. These data belong to a study of T cell changes during pregnancy in multiple sclerosis. The specimen was CD8+ T cells from peripheral blood mononuclear cells, collected in the first trimester of pregnancy. The sequence was collected from a female donor in good health, enrolled as a control in a pregnancy study. This sequence joins TRBV7-3 and TRBJ2-6; unclear D gene. In DNA, the CDR3 is TGTGCCAGCAGCTTAACTTCTTCGAGTGTCCTGACTTTC. It yields the protein CASSLTSSSVLTF.